This T cell receptor (beta chain) is drawn from a study of PD-L1 blockade in urothelial cancer. Turning to the study itself: At 3 weeks after treatment start (second dose) and again at 6 weeks, blood was analyzed. Median blood clonality was roughly 0.088, with about 86,000 unique TCRs. Study-level points and caveats: Better survival was predicted by below-median pretreatment blood TCR clonality.

Time point of the sample: pretreatment peripheral blood. Per-patient samples, pretreatment and on-treatment, numbered 1 to 8. TCRdb keeps only in-frame clones here, not all; method: immunoSEQ multiplex PCR. This sample has about 95,000 clones; 90% occur once, and the top ten carry under 2%. Notes on this clone: Its matching antigen is unknown.

The CDR3 has 16 residues. Trimming took 5 bases from V and 0 from J, leaving 18 bases between them. CDR1 and CDR2 from the germline V gene are GTSNPN and SVGIG (reference sequence). This clonotype originated in a man aged 55 to 69 with urothelial cancer. V and J are TRBV30 and TRBJ2-3; a weak D match, TRBD2 (6 bases). This specimen was PBMCs, taken around atezolizumab (anti-PD-L1) treatment. CDR3 sequence (DNA): TGTGCCTGGCGGGTGGGCGGGGCAGGGAGCACAGATACGCAGTATTTT. It translates to CAWRVGGAGSTDTQYF.